This T cell receptor beta chain was captured in a study of T cells in tuberculosis. At the level of the study: A South African cohort included IGRA-negative adolescents, latently infected IGRA-positive adolescents and adults with active tuberculosis.

Libraries were prepared by immunoSEQ multiplex PCR; TCRdb keeps only in-frame clonotypes and omits some of them. The sample lists about 30,000 clones; more than 85% were seen once. Points on this clone: Its antigen is not known.

The V end was cut by 2 bases, the J end by 0 bases, with 11 bases between. The CDR3 runs to 15 residues. From germline, CDR1 is SGHVS and CDR2 FNYEAQ. The study's findings and limits: Cases with active tuberculosis were adults, while controls were adolescents. Active tuberculosis TCR-alpha repertoires lay closer to GMM-specific TCRs than IGRA-negative controls, suggesting clonal expansion. Classification accuracy was 87% (AUROC over 0.85) with the GMM-specific repertoire.

Sequenced material: PBMCs. The rearrangement links TRBV7-6 to TRBJ2-7; maybe TRBD2 (6 bases). This clonotype was sampled from a donor aged 10-29 years with latent tuberculosis or without tuberculosis infection. The CDR3 region is CASSLSPEGSYEQYF. Here the CDR3 DNA reads TGTGCCAGCAGCTTATCCCCGGAGGGCTCCTACGAGCAGTACTTC.